This entry lists 21 T cell receptor beta chains sequenced from one sample in a study of blood T cell repertoires in COVID-19. TCRdb's table, derived via immunoSEQ multiplex PCR, lists solely in-frame clones and lacks some. The sample yields 310,000 or so clones, roughly 86% seen once. Input material: PBMCs or T cells enriched from blood (not recorded which). These receptors were obtained from a woman aged 18-29 years who had recovered from COVID-19.

The chain uses TRBV28 and TRBJ2-2; the match to TRBD1 covers 7 bases. This CDR3 comprises 14 residues. Looked up from germline, CDR1 is MDHEN and CDR2 is SYDVKM. V shed 4 bases and J 5 bases; nucleotides not matched to a gene: 4. The CDR3 coding sequence is TGTGCCAGCAGTTCCAAACAGGGGACCGGGGAGCTGTTTTTT. Its translation: CASSSKQGTGELFF.

The chain has TRBV5-1 and TRBJ1-4, with unresolved D. CDR1 SGHRS and CDR2 YFSETQ come from the germline V gene. The CDR3 spans 15 residues. Trimming took 0 bases from V and 2 from J, leaving 8 bases between them. This chain's CDR3 is CASSLDSATNEKLFF. The CDR3 DNA reads as TGCGCCAGCAGCTTGGACTCAGCGACTAATGAAAAACTGTTTTTT.

As for this clone: The identical CDR3 is also encoded by other nucleotide sequences in the sample. The chain recombines TRBV28 with TRBJ1-4; D is perhaps TRBD1 (6 bases). CDR1 and CDR2 (germline): MDHEN, SYDVKM. The V and J ends lost 7 bases and 7 bases respectively, with 13 bases between them. The CDR3 loop spans 13 amino acids. CDR3 DNA sequence: TGTGCCAGCACGCCGGGGGGCAGTGAAAAACTGTTTTTT. This codes for CASTPGGSEKLFF.

V gene TRBV4-1 combines with J gene TRBJ2-5; 9 bases map to TRBD1. J gave up 2 bases and V 4 bases, and 8 bases lay outside the gene matches. The CDR3 covers 16 residues. Germline V gives CDR1 MGHRA, CDR2 YSYEKL. The CDR3, as DNA: TGCGCCAGCAGCCCGAAAGGACAGGGGACTCAAGAGACCCAGTACTTC. Translating gives CASSPKGQGTQETQYF.

This chain uses TRBV6-4 with TRBJ2-6; 7 bases are a match to TRBD1. With 5 bases clipped from V and 0 bases from J, the junction kept 4 bases outside the gene matches. This CDR3 spans 16 amino acids. The V gene's germline CDR1 is MRHNA and CDR2 SNTAGT. CDR3: CASSQDRASGANVLTF. CDR3 DNA sequence: TGTGCCAGCAGTCAAGACAGGGCCTCTGGGGCCAACGTCCTGACTTTC.

The J gene is TRBJ2-3, the V gene TRBV3-1 (or the pseudogene TRBV3-2); 14 nucleotides match TRBD2. Germline CDR1 reads LGHDT; CDR2 reads YNNKEL (reference sequence). The V and J ends lost 0 bases and 5 bases, in that order; junction bases with no gene match: 7. This CDR3 comprises 18 residues. The CDR3 sequence: CASSQDPRLAGGLDTQYF. The CDR3 nucleotides are TGTGCCAGCAGCCAAGATCCCCGACTAGCGGGGGGGTTAGATACGCAGTATTTT.

The gene calls are TRBV14 and TRBJ2-1, with 11 bases lining up with TRBD2. Germline V gives CDR1 SGHDN, CDR2 FVKESK. V shed 2 bases and J 4 bases; nucleotides not matched to a gene: 1. The CDR3 totals 15 residues. CDR3 coding DNA: TGTGCCAGCAGCCAAACTAGCGGGAGTTACAATGAGCAGTTCTTC. Protein: CASSQTSGSYNEQFF.

The chain joins TRBV11-2 to TRBJ2-5; TRBD2 matches at 9 bases. This CDR3 is 17 amino acids long. Trimming took 5 bases from V and 4 from J; bases not matched to a gene: 14. The germline V gene encodes CDR1 SGHAT and CDR2 FQNNGV. For the CDR3, the DNA is TGTGCCAGCAGCAAGGGACTAGCCTTGAGGGGGTTAGAGACCCAGTACTTC. It yields the protein CASSKGLALRGLETQYF.

V gene TRBV7-9 combines with J gene TRBJ2-1; 8 bases line up with TRBD2. The CDR3 covers 14 residues. Germline V gene data show CDR1 as SEHNR and CDR2 as FQNEAQ (reference sequence). The ends lost 2 bases at V and 7 bases at J; junction bases unmatched: 4. Here the CDR3 DNA reads TGTGCCAGCAGCTTAAAACTAGCGGTGAATGAGCAGTTCTTC. Its translation is CASSLKLAVNEQFF.

The chain employs TRBV28 and TRBJ1-4; 9 nucleotides match TRBD1. The CDR3 is 16 residues long. Germline V gene sequence: CDR1 MDHEN, CDR2 SYDVKM. The ends lost 2 bases at V and 8 bases at J; junction bases unmatched: 9. CDR3 DNA: TGTGCCAGCAGTTTACCCCCGGGACAGGGTCGGGAAAAACTGTTTTTT. Translation gives CASSLPPGQGREKLFF.

This rearrangement joins TRBV6-5 to TRBJ1-5, with 8 positions matching TRBD1. V trimming: 8 bases; J trimming: 6 bases; junction bases outside the gene matches: 6. Germline lookup yields CDR1 MNHEY and CDR2 SVGAGI. This CDR3 has 13 amino acids. In DNA form, the CDR3 reads TGTGCCAGCGGCGGACAGGGCGGTCAGCCCCAGCATTTT. Its translation is CASGGQGGQPQHF.

This rearrangement joins TRBV5-6 to TRBJ1-2; D not certain. The CDR3 sequence is 12 residues long. Germline-derived CDR1 and CDR2 are SGHDT and YYEEEE. V lost 2 bases to trimming and J lost 6 bases, with 8 bases between them. CDR3 in DNA: TGTGCCAGCAGCTTCGGTTATGATGGCTACACCTTC. Protein sequence: CASSFGYDGYTF. Full variable domain (outside the CDR3, taken from reference TRBV5-6 and TRBJ1-2): DAGVTQSPTHLIKTRGQQVTLRCSPKSGHDTVSWYQQALGQGPQFIFQYYEEEERQRGNFPDRFSGHQFPNYSSELNVNALLLGDSALYLCASSFGYDGYTFGSGTRLTVV.

The chain uses TRBV10-1 and TRBJ1-1; the match to TRBD1 covers 10 bases. Trimming removed 3 bases from V and 2 bases from J; junction bases left unmatched: 15. The V gene's germline CDR1 is WNHNN and CDR2 SYGVQD (reference sequence). The CDR3 contains 19 residues. The CDR3 DNA sequence: TGCGCCAGCAGTGATGGGGACAGGGGTCCTCTATACCATAACACTGAAGCTTTCTTT. Encoded protein: CASSDGDRGPLYHNTEAFF.

The chain carries TRBV12-2 and TRBJ2-7; no DNA check was done on the table's D call, TRBD2. TRBV12-2 has pseudogene status. This CDR3 is 17 amino acids long. For the CDR3, the DNA is TGTGCAAGTCGCTGGATTGAGGGAGGAGTAAGGACCTACGAGCAGTACTTC. Translation gives CASRWIEGGVRTYEQYF.

The rearrangement links TRBV28 to TRBJ1-5; unclear D gene. The CDR3 has 12 amino acids. CDR1 and CDR2 (germline): MDHEN, SYDVKM. V was clipped by 4 bases and J by 5 bases, with 6 bases between them. CDR3 coding DNA: TGTGCCAGCAGTTACACCGATCAGCCCCAGCATTTT. Translating it yields CASSYTDQPQHF.

This clone was counted a single time. Other nucleotide sequences from this sample produce the same CDR3. This rearrangement joins TRBV15 to TRBJ1-3; weak D call: TRBD1 (5 bases). The CDR3 is made up of 15 amino acids. The germline V gene has CDR1 LNHNV and CDR2 YYDKDF (reference sequence). Trimming stripped 0 bases from V and 1 base from J, with 7 bases between. The CDR3 sequence: CATSRDQGSGNTIYF. The CDR3 bases are TGTGCCACCAGCAGAGACCAGGGATCTGGAAACACCATATATTTT.

The chain combines TRBV10-1 with TRBJ2-3, with 13 bases fitting TRBD2. J gave up 4 bases and V 6 bases, and 22 bases lay outside the gene matches. Germline assignment: CDR1 WNHNN and CDR2 SYGVQD (reference sequence). The CDR3 covers 21 residues. In DNA, the CDR3 is TGCGCCAGCAGACGGAAACCCCTACTAGCGGGAGGGTCCCCTCCCTCAGATACGCAGTATTTT. Its translation: CASRRKPLLAGGSPPSDTQYF.

The chain carries TRBV28 and TRBJ1-1; no reliable D call. Trimming pared 3 bases from V and 11 bases from J, leaving 16 bases between. Per germline, CDR1 MDHEN and CDR2 SYDVKM. This CDR3 has 13 residues. CDR3 DNA sequence: TGTGCCAGCAGTTTGGCAGCAAACCCTAGTGCTTTCTTT. It translates to CASSLAANPSAFF.

This chain joins TRBV6-2 or TRBV6-3 and TRBJ2-7; weak D call: TRBD1 (6 bases). V was pared by 3 bases and J by 1 base, with 10 bases between. The CDR3 spans 14 residues. Germline CDR1 MNHEY, CDR2 SVGEGT. The CDR3 sequence is CASSYLGGSYEQYF. CDR3 nucleotide sequence: TGTGCCAGCAGTTATTTAGGGGGTTCCTACGAGCAGTACTTC.

The V call is TRBV4-2, the J call TRBJ1-3; unclear D gene. Trimming took off 0 bases at V and 0 bases at J, with 12 bases between the two ends. The CDR3 runs 17 residues. The germline CDR1 and CDR2 sequences are LGHNA and YNFKEQ. This CDR3 is CASSQDWSEVSGNTIYF. For the CDR3, the DNA is TGTGCCAGCAGCCAAGATTGGAGCGAAGTCTCTGGAAACACCATATATTTT.

The gene calls are TRBV5-3 and TRBJ1-5, with D possibly matching TRBD1 (5 bases). TRBV5-3 has ORF status, its function being uncertain. The CDR3 loop spans 14 amino acids. Between the trimmed V and J ends, which lost 8 bases and 0 bases, there was a span of 12 bases. The DNA of the CDR3 is TGTGCCAGGGGGGAGGAATATAGCAATCAGCCCCAGCATTTT. It encodes CARGEEYSNQPQHF.